This T cell receptor beta chain was captured by sequencing in a study of blood T cell repertoires in COVID-19. Assay used: immunoSEQ multiplex PCR; TCRdb lists only in-frame clones, some missing. The sample lists 98,000 or so clones; around 87% were seen once. Trimming cost V 4 bases and J 5 bases; bases outside gene matches: 12. CDR1 is SGHDT and CDR2 is YYEEEE in the germline V gene. This CDR3 has 17 residues. This TCR was sampled from a man in his fifties or sixties with acute or convalescent COVID-19. Sequencing was performed on peripheral blood. This rearrangement joins TRBV5-6 to TRBJ1-1, with 12 bases matching TRBD1. As DNA, the CDR3 is TGTGCCAGCAGCCTTCCCGGGACAGGGGGCAAGGGGACTGAAGCTTTCTTT. Translating it yields CASSLPGTGGKGTEAFF.